The 19 T cell receptor beta chains below come from one sample, sequenced in a study of beta chain features in type 1 diabetes. Study results and caveats: Type 1 diabetes patients had TCRB CDR3s that were shorter (moderately but significantly so) in all four CD4+ subsets.

These receptors are not linked to any known antigen. The study reverse transcribed the entire isolated RNA, so it sequenced expressed TCRB transcripts. This table comes from immunoSEQ multiplex PCR, and its TCRdb copy is limited to in-frame clones, with some not included. The sample has some 150,000 clones; about 13% are singletons. Sequencing was carried out using central memory CD4+ T cells from blood. The receptors were gathered from a man aged 18 to 29 with type 1 diabetes.

This clone was seen ten or more times. Within the sample, other DNA sequences also encode this same CDR3. The rearrangement links TRBV2 to TRBJ2-5; D could derive from TRBD1 or TRBD2 (6 bases each). Looked up from germline, CDR1 is SNHLY and CDR2 is FYNNEI. There are 13 residues in the CDR3. Deletions cut 5 bases from V and 5 bases from J, with 12 bases between. In nucleotides, the CDR3 is TGTGCCAGCAGTCGGGGGCCTCGGGAGACCCAGTACTTC. This encodes CASSRGPRETQYF.

This clone was seen just once. A much larger clonotype is one base distant, so this may be a read error. The chain links TRBV30 to TRBJ2-7; tentatively, D is TRBD2 (6 bases). V was pared by 3 bases and J by 0 bases, with 15 bases between. There are 15 residues in the CDR3. Germline CDR1 is GTSNPN and CDR2 is SVGIG (reference sequence). CDR3 sequence reads: CAWRAPGLSSYEQYF. The CDR3 bases are TGTGCCTGGAGGGCCCCGGGACTCAGCTCCTACGAGCAGTACTTC.

The genes are TRBV27 and TRBJ2-7, with 9 bases that match TRBD1. Germline V CDR1 and CDR2: MNHEY, SMNVEV (reference sequence). This CDR3 is built from 16 residues. The junction had 13 bases not matched to a gene; V was cut back by 7 bases and J by 3 bases. The CDR3 here is CASTPLGQGQNYEQYF. DNA for the CDR3: TGTGCCAGCACCCCCCTGGGACAGGGCCAAAACTACGAGCAGTACTTC.

In this sample, this clone turned up a few times. CDR3 loop: CAWSSPGTGGNEQYF. CDR3 coding DNA: TGTGCCTGGAGTTCACCCGGGACAGGGGGGAACGAGCAGTACTTC. The chain links TRBV30 to TRBJ2-7; 11 positions match TRBD1. The CDR3 is 15 amino acids. CDR1 is GTSNPN, CDR2 SVGIG, per germline (reference sequence). After removal of 2 bases from V and 5 bases from J, the junction contained 8 bases not matched to a gene.

The rearrangement links TRBV19 to TRBJ2-7, with D uncertain. In germline, CDR1 is LNHDA, CDR2 SQIVND (reference sequence). The CDR3 has 11 amino acids. The V end lost 7 bases, the J end lost 0 bases, and 4 bases lay between the germline ends. CDR3 DNA: TGTGCCAGTACGGACTCCTACGAGCAGTACTTC. Protein product: CASTDSYEQYF.

This chain uses TRBV7-9 with TRBJ1-1; no clear D gene. CDR3 length: 13 residues. V shed 2 bases and J shed 5 bases, with 9 bases lying between them. CDR1 SEHNR and CDR2 FQNEAQ come from the germline V gene (reference sequence). The CDR3, as DNA: TGTGCCAGCAGCTTAAAGCCGGAAACTGAAGCTTTCTTT. Its translation: CASSLKPETEAFF. The full variable domain, completed using reference TRBV7-9 and TRBJ1-1, is DTGVSQNPRHKITKRGQNVTFRCDPISEHNRLYWYRQTLGQGPEFLTYFQNEAQLEKSRLLSDRFSAERPKGSFSTLEIQRTEQGDSAMYLCASSLKPETEAFFGQGTRLTVV.

This clone occurred a few times. This chain connects TRBV9 to TRBJ1-2; D gene uncertain. Germline V CDR1 and CDR2: SGDLS, YYNGEE. This CDR3 contains 15 residues. Trimming cost V 0 bases and J 4 bases, with 13 bases left between them. The CDR3 DNA follows: TGTGCCAGCAGCGTAGGTCACACGTCGGCCTATGGCTACACCTTC. Amino acids: CASSVGHTSAYGYTF.

J is TRBJ2-7 and V is TRBV7-9; D is perhaps TRBD1 (6 bases). Germline V gives CDR1 SEHNR, CDR2 FQNEAQ (reference sequence). The CDR3 spans 15 residues. Trimming pared 5 bases from V and 7 bases from J, leaving 21 bases between. The CDR3 DNA sequence: TGTGCCAGCAGCCCAACCCCTATCCCAGGGGAGGAGCAGTACTTC. It translates to CASSPTPIPGEEQYF.

The chain joins TRBV7-2 to TRBJ2-6; 12 positions agree with TRBD1. CDR1 and CDR2 from the germline V gene are SGHTA and FQGNSA. This CDR3 spans 18 amino acids. V trimming: 1 base; J trimming: 2 bases; junction bases outside the gene matches: 3. For the CDR3, the DNA is TGTGCCAGCAGCTTAGTAGGGACAGGGGGCGCTGGGGCCAACGTCCTGACTTTC. Translating gives CASSLVGTGGAGANVLTF. Together with reference TRBV7-2 and TRBJ2-6, the CDR3 gives the full variable domain: GAGVSQSPSNKVTEKGKDVELRCDPISGHTALYWYRQSLGQGLEFLIYFQGNSAPDKSGLPSDRFSAERTGGSVSTLTIQRTQQEDSAVYLCASSLVGTGGAGANVLTFGAGSRLTVL.

The rearrangement joins TRBV7-9 to TRBJ1-2; D is unresolved. Germline V gene lookup returns CDR1 SEHNR and CDR2 FQNEAQ (reference sequence). This CDR3 comprises 14 residues. The V gene lost 4 bases and the J gene lost 8 bases, with 17 bases spanning the gap. The CDR3 DNA reads TGTGCCAGCAGCTCCCTTTTGGCCGCCCGAGGCTACACCTTC. Protein product: CASSSLLAARGYTF.

The chain uses TRBV5-1 and TRBJ2-2, with D unclear. This CDR3 has 14 amino acids. The V and J ends lost 0 bases and 3 bases respectively, with 6 bases between them. Germline CDR1 is SGHRS and CDR2 is YFSETQ. The CDR3 sequence: CASSLAVYTGELFF. In nucleotides, the CDR3 is TGCGCCAGCAGCTTGGCCGTATACACCGGGGAGCTGTTTTTT. Full variable domain (remainder filled in from reference TRBV5-1 and TRBJ2-2): KAGVTQTPRYLIKTRGQQVTLSCSPISGHRSVSWYQQTPGQGLQFLFEYFSETQRNKGNFPGRFSGRQFSNSRSEMNVSTLELGDSALYLCASSLAVYTGELFFGEGSRLTVL.

The chain recombines TRBV2 with TRBJ1-1; D may be TRBD1 (5 bases). Trimming left V 7 bases short and J 8 bases short, with 8 bases between. Germline assignment: CDR1 SNHLY and CDR2 FYNNEI. CDR3 length: 10 residues. The CDR3 DNA reads TGTGCCAGCATCAGGGTGGAAGCTTTCTTT. Its translation: CASIRVEAFF.

The chain has TRBV18 and TRBJ2-7; D may be TRBD1 (6 bases). The CDR3 spans 14 residues. Germline loops: CDR1 KGHSH, CDR2 LQKENI. Trimming removed 1 base at V and 5 bases at J, with 12 bases between. In DNA form, the CDR3 reads TGTGCCAGCTCACCACGCAGGGGAGTAGACGAGCAGTACTTC. As protein: CASSPRRGVDEQYF.

This clone showed up many times. The chain combines TRBV19 with TRBJ2-3, with a weak D call TRBD2 (6 bases). Looked up from germline, CDR1 is LNHDA and CDR2 is SQIVND (reference sequence). V was shortened by 5 bases and J by 7 bases, with 19 bases between the two germline ends. The CDR3 length is 15 residues. In nucleotides, the CDR3 is TGTGCCAGTAGTCGGGGGTGGGAGGACCTACATACGCAGTATTTT. This translates into CASSRGWEDLHTQYF.

This chain uses TRBV7-2 with TRBJ2-1; 8 bases are a match to TRBD1. This CDR3 region has 15 residues. CDR1 and CDR2 (germline): SGHTA, FQGNSA. V lost 3 bases and J lost 5; bases outside the gene matches: 6. In DNA form, the CDR3 reads TGTGCCAGCAGCTTCGACAGGGGTAGTCACAATGAGCAGTTCTTC. Its protein product is CASSFDRGSHNEQFF.

This clone was counted only a few times. The V gene is TRBV30, the J gene TRBJ1-1; the match to TRBD1 covers 10 bases. The germline CDR1 and CDR2 sequences are GTSNPN and SVGIG (reference sequence). V shed 3 bases and J 0 bases; nucleotides not matched to a gene: 4. CDR3 length: 15 residues. The CDR3, as DNA: TGTGCCTGGAGGGACAGGGGGAGAATGAACACTGAAGCTTTCTTT. This codes for CAWRDRGRMNTEAFF.

This clone was counted only a few times. The CDR3 DNA reads as TGTGCCAGCAGCTTGTCAATTACAGCGAACACTGAAGCTTTCTTT. Residues: CASSLSITANTEAFF. The chain joins TRBV7-2 to TRBJ1-1; D remains unclear. The CDR3 has 15 residues. The ends were cut back, 3 bases at V and 1 base at J, with 12 bases in the middle. Germline assignment: CDR1 SGHTA and CDR2 FQGNSA.

This clone was detected a few times. The gene calls are TRBV20-1 and TRBJ1-2; no clear D. The germline V gene encodes CDR1 DFQATT and CDR2 SNEGSKA (reference sequence). The CDR3 length is 11 residues. Trimming took 5 bases from V and 6 from J, leaving 10 bases between them. CDR3 loop: CSASRWNGYTF. Written as DNA, the CDR3 is TGCAGTGCTTCCCGGTGGAATGGCTACACCTTC.

This clone was observed a few times. The chain carries TRBV7-9 and TRBJ1-1; TRBD1 matches 7 bases. The length of the CDR3 is 12 residues. Germline trimming cut 5 bases from V and 7 bases from J; bases unmatched to any gene: 4. Looked up from germline, CDR1 is SEHNR and CDR2 is FQNEAQ (reference sequence). CDR3 nucleotides: TGTGCCAGCAGCATTGGGACAGTTGAAGCTTTCTTT. Protein product: CASSIGTVEAFF.